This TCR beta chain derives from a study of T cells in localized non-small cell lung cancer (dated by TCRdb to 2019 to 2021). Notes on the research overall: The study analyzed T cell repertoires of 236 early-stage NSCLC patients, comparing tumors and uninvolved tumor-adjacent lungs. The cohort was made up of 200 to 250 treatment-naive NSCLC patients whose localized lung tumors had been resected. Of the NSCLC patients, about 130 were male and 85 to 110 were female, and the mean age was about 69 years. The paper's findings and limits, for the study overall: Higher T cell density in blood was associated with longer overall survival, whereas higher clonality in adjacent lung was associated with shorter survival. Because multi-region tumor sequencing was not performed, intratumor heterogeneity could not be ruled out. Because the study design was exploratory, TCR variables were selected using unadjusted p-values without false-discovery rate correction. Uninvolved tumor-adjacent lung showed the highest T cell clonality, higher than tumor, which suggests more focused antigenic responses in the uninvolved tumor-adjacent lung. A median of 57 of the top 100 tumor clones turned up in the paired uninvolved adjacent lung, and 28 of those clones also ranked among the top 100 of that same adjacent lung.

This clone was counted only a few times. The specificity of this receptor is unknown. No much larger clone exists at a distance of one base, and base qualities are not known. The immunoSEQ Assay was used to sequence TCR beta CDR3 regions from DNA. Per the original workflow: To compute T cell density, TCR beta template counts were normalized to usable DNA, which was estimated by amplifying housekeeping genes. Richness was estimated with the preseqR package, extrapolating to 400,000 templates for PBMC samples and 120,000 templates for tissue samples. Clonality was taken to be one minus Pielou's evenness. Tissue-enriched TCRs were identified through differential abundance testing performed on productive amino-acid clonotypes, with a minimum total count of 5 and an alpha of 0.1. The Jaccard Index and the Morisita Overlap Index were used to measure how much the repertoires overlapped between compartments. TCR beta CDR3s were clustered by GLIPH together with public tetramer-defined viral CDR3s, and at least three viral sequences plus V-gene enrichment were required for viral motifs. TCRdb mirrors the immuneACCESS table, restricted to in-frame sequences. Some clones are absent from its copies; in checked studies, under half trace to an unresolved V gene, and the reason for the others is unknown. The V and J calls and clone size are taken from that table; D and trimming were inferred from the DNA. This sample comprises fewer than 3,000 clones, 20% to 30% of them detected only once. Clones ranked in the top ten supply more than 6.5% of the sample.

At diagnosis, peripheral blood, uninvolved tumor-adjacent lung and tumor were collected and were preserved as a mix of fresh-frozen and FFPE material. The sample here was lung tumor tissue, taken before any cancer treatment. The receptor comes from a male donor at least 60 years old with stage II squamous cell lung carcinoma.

The CDR3 region has the sequence CASNRGSEQFF. The DNA is TGTGCCAGTAATAGAGGGAGTGAGCAGTTCTTC. The chain employs TRBV19 and TRBJ2-1, with a weak D call of TRBD2 (5 bases match). Cut back by 7 bases and 9 bases, the V and J ends lie 10 bases apart. CDR1 and CDR2, per the germline V gene (reference sequence), are LNHDA and SQIVND. Counted from cysteine to phenylalanine, this CDR3 has 11 amino acids. The retained sequence is limited to the CDR3, 33 bases, with the frame set at the first base.